The next 18 T cell receptor beta chains were all read from a single sample in a study of PD-1 blockade in mismatch repair-deficient tumors. The assay was immunoSEQ multiplex PCR, and TCRdb's table has in-frame clones only and misses some. The repertoire holds 38,000 or so clones, with roughly 84% as singletons. The starting material was peripheral blood, obtained approximately 1.5 years after starting pembrolizumab. The receptors shown here come from an adult with mismatch repair-deficient cancer.

The genes are TRBV19 and TRBJ2-2; unclear D gene. V was pared by 4 bases and J by 1 base, with 7 bases between. CDR1 and CDR2 from the germline V gene are LNHDA and SQIVND (reference sequence). CDR3 length: 14 residues. In DNA form, the CDR3 reads TGTGCCAGTAGTAAGTCCGTGAACACCGGGGAGCTGTTTTTT. Translating it yields CASSKSVNTGELFF. The full variable domain, with the rest looked up from reference TRBV19 and TRBJ2-2, is DGGITQSPKYLFRKEGQNVTLSCEQNLNHDAMYWYRQDPGQGLRLIYYSQIVNDFQKGDIAEGYSVSREKKESFPLTVTSAQKNPTAFYLCASSKSVNTGELFFGEGSRLTVL.

The V call is TRBV19, the J call TRBJ1-1; 8 bases are a match to TRBD1. The J segment lost 1 base and the V segment lost 5 bases, leaving 6 bases of the junction unmatched. The germline V gene encodes CDR1 LNHDA and CDR2 SQIVND (reference sequence). The CDR3 consists of 15 residues. The CDR3 region is CASSWSGGKNTEAFF. As DNA, the CDR3 is TGTGCCAGTAGTTGGTCAGGGGGCAAGAACACTGAAGCTTTCTTT.

The rearrangement joins TRBV2 to TRBJ2-3, with TRBD2 as a possible D gene (5 bases). From germline, CDR1 is SNHLY and CDR2 FYNNEI. The V gene lost 3 bases and the J gene lost 2 bases, with 9 bases spanning the gap. The CDR3 runs to 14 residues. CDR3 residues: CASSDEGNTDTQYF. CDR3 coding DNA: TGTGCCAGCAGTGATGAGGGAAACACAGATACGCAGTATTTT.

V is TRBV5-5 and J is TRBJ1-1, with 7 positions matching TRBD1. CDR3 length equals 15 residues. CDR1 SGHKS and CDR2 YYEKEE come from the germline V gene (reference sequence). With V trimmed by 0 bases and J by 7 bases, 9 bases remained unmatched. The CDR3 DNA is TGTGCCAGCAGCTTGGCTCTAGGGGGCATCGTTGAAGCTTTCTTT. As protein: CASSLALGGIVEAFF.

This chain uses TRBV19 with TRBJ1-5; TRBD1 matches at 7 bases. Germline CDR1 reads LNHDA; CDR2 reads SQIVND (reference sequence). The CDR3 runs 15 residues. Trimming took 6 bases from V and 7 from J; bases not matched to a gene: 12. The CDR3 sequence: CASSPGGRGRQPQHF. The CDR3 nucleotides are TGTGCCAGTAGCCCTGGGGGGAGGGGGCGCCAGCCCCAGCATTTT.

The chain recombines TRBV12-5 with TRBJ2-3; D gene ambiguous. With 2 bases removed from V and 5 bases from J, the gap between germline ends came to 11 bases. The CDR3 covers 14 residues. Germline V lookup: CDR1 LGHNT, CDR2 FRNRAP. CDR3 sequence (DNA): TGTGCTAGTGGTTTGCCCTCCCCCCTAGATACGCAGTATTTT. Protein: CASGLPSPLDTQYF.

This chain links TRBV19 with TRBJ2-3, with D uncertain. V shed 2 bases and J shed 0 bases, with 6 bases lying between them. Germline V CDR1 and CDR2: LNHDA, SQIVND (reference sequence). CDR3 length: 14 amino acids. CDR3 DNA: TGTGCCAGTAGTATATTGGGCAGCACAGATACGCAGTATTTT. Residues: CASSILGSTDTQYF. The complete variable domain, with remaining parts taken from reference TRBV19 and TRBJ2-3, reads DGGITQSPKYLFRKEGQNVTLSCEQNLNHDAMYWYRQDPGQGLRLIYYSQIVNDFQKGDIAEGYSVSREKKESFPLTVTSAQKNPTAFYLCASSILGSTDTQYFGPGTRLTVL.

This sequence joins TRBV30 and TRBJ1-2, with 7 bases that match TRBD1. The J segment lost 8 bases and the V segment lost 1 base, leaving 10 bases of the junction unmatched. The length of the CDR3 is 14 residues. Germline CDR1 reads GTSNPN; CDR2 reads SVGIG (reference sequence). The CDR3 DNA sequence: TGTGCCTGGAGTGACAAGCTGAGGGGGCGCGGCTACACCTTC. Protein product: CAWSDKLRGRGYTF.

The V gene is TRBV7-2, the J gene TRBJ2-3; tentative D call: TRBD2 (5 bases). The CDR3 covers 14 residues. Germline assignment: CDR1 SGHTA and CDR2 FQGNSA. The germline V and J ends were trimmed by 5 bases and 0 bases, with 9 bases remaining between them. CDR3 loop: CASSPGISTDTQYF. The DNA of the CDR3 is TGTGCCAGCAGCCCCGGGATAAGCACAGATACGCAGTATTTT.

The V and J genes are TRBV30 and TRBJ1-1; D not resolved. Trimming shortened V by 5 bases and J by 4 bases, and 17 bases separated the two germline ends. In germline, CDR1 is GTSNPN, CDR2 SVGIG (reference sequence). The CDR3 has 14 amino acids. The CDR3 sequence: CAWPLNGEATEAFF. The CDR3 bases are TGTGCCTGGCCACTAAATGGGGAAGCCACTGAAGCTTTCTTT.

This chain links TRBV5-1 with TRBJ2-1; the match to TRBD2 covers 7 bases. Unmatched junction bases numbered 8, after V lost 4 bases and J lost 1 base. This CDR3 region has 16 residues. Germline-derived CDR1 and CDR2 are SGHRS and YFSETQ. DNA for the CDR3: TGCGCCAGCAGCCGCCAGGGCGGGGGATCCTACAATGAGCAGTTCTTC. Amino acid sequence: CASSRQGGGSYNEQFF.

The chain carries TRBV5-1 and TRBJ2-7, with 13 positions matching TRBD2. V gave up 5 bases and J gave up 1 base; unmatched junction bases: 3. CDR3 length: 15 amino acids. Per germline, CDR1 SGHRS and CDR2 YFSETQ. CDR3 residues: CASRSGLAGSYEQYF. DNA for the CDR3: TGCGCCAGCAGGTCGGGACTAGCGGGGTCCTACGAGCAGTACTTC.

The V call is TRBV5-5, the J call TRBJ2-5; 14 bases fit TRBD2. CDR1 and CDR2 (germline): SGHKS, YYEKEE (reference sequence). The trim removed 3 bases at V and 5 bases at J, leaving 3 bases unmatched. The CDR3 has 15 amino acids. This chain's CDR3 is CASSSGLAGVETQYF. The CDR3, as DNA: TGTGCCAGCAGCTCGGGACTAGCGGGAGTTGAGACCCAGTACTTC.

This rearrangement joins TRBV11-2 to TRBJ2-1; TRBD2 aligns across 15 bases. The V and J ends lost 5 bases and 7 bases, in that order; junction bases with no gene match: 6. This CDR3 contains 16 residues. Germline CDR1 SGHAT, CDR2 FQNNGV. The CDR3 region has the DNA TGTGCCAGCAGCAGCGGGACTAGCGGGAGGATGAATGAGCAGTTCTTC. It is translated as CASSSGTSGRMNEQFF.

A single count supports this clone. The V gene is TRBV27, the J gene TRBJ2-2; a possible D gene is TRBD1 (5 bases). The CDR3 loop spans 16 amino acids. The germline V and J ends were trimmed by 2 bases and 3 bases, with 13 bases remaining between them. Germline V CDR1 and CDR2: MNHEY, SMNVEV (reference sequence). CDR3 in DNA: TGTGCCAGCAGTTTAGGGGCAGGGTGGGACACCGGGGAGCTGTTTTTT. Translating gives CASSLGAGWDTGELFF.

This rearrangement joins TRBV25-1 to TRBJ1-1, with D maybe TRBD1 (5 bases). Germline lookup yields CDR1 MGHDK and CDR2 SYGVNS. Deletions cut 3 bases from V and 1 base from J, with 6 bases between. The CDR3 totals 13 residues. The CDR3 DNA reads as TGTGCCAGCAGTGACGGGGCGAACACTGAAGCTTTCTTT. Its translation is CASSDGANTEAFF.

V is TRBV10-3 and J is TRBJ1-1; D is possibly TRBD1 (6 bases). V was shortened by 3 bases and J by 0 bases, with 23 bases between the two germline ends. CDR1 is ENHRY, CDR2 SYGVKD, per germline. The length of the CDR3 is 19 residues. CDR3 loop: CAISDPISPDSAMNTEAFF. CDR3 in DNA: TGTGCCATCAGTGACCCTATAAGTCCGGACAGTGCTATGAACACTGAAGCTTTCTTT.

This chain joins TRBV18 and TRBJ2-1; possible D gene TRBD1, 8 bases. V was clipped by 4 bases and J by 4 bases, with 17 bases between them. This CDR3 has 16 amino acids. The germline V gene encodes CDR1 KGHSH and CDR2 LQKENI. CDR3 protein: CASSQETGGLYNEQFF. The CDR3 nucleotides are TGTGCCAGCTCACAAGAAACAGGGGGACTATACAATGAGCAGTTCTTC.